The clone carrying this TCR beta chain was picked up many times. The antigen is undetermined. The record originates from a study of human T cells and chemical hapten exposure. In the study overall: Upper inner arm skin measuring approximately 2 cm by approximately 2 cm received 2% DPC for sensitization. Whole-study results and caveats: Compared with pre-sensitization or healthy control sets, expanded TCRs clustered more.

Via MiXCR, TCRdb re-called the RACE reads, giving one row per CDR3 protein. The repertoire holds some 100,000 distinct CDR3 sequences, with about 9.3% as singletons. Germline loops: CDR1 MNHNS, CDR2 SASEGT. This CDR3 contains 15 residues. J was trimmed by 3 bases and V by 6 bases; bases with no gene match: 9. Time point here: patch test 2, 6 weeks after DPC sensitization. Treatment: therapeutic diphenylcyclopropenone sensitization with weekly scalp DPC. The receptor comes from a woman aged 40 to 49 with alopecia areata. Some clones in this sample may be carry-over from other donors' samples. The material sequenced was whole blood, taken in connection with sensitization to the hapten diphenylcyclopropenone (DPC). This chain connects TRBV6-1 to TRBJ2-7, with 9 bases matching TRBD1. The CDR3 region has the DNA TGTGCCAGCAGACCGCTCGGGACAGGGAACTACGAGCAGTACTTC. Its translation: CASRPLGTGNYEQYF.